These T cell receptor beta chains were read from a single sample in a study of blood T cell repertoires in COVID-19. The table came from immunoSEQ multiplex PCR; TCRdb's copy has only in-frame clones and leaves some out. This sample has about 130,000 clones; over 70% occur once, and the top ten carry around 4.1%. Material for sequencing was peripheral blood. Every receptor here comes from a woman aged 50 to 65 with acute or convalescent COVID-19. Each CDR3 is given with its conserved first and last residue.

j_call v_call cdr3_aa
TRBJ2-4 TRBV6-1 CASSEVDRGDIQYF
TRBJ1-5 TRBV5-3 CARSLPRTQYSNQPQHF
TRBJ2-5 TRBV5-1 CASSLGSNQETQYF
TRBJ2-5 TRBV3-1/TRBV3-2 CASSPAGTGDWETQYF
TRBJ1-5 TRBV5-5 CASSFDRGVNQPQHF
TRBJ1-1 TRBV27 CASRRQTGEAFF
TRBJ2-7 TRBV28 CASGSGRWEQYF
TRBJ1-3 TRBV28 CASSSWGVGNTIYF
TRBJ2-7 TRBV5-1 CASSPESTGLIYEQYF
TRBJ1-2 TRBV30 CAWGEGRIGYGYTF
TRBJ1-6 TRBV9 CASTPRGQGNSPLHF
TRBJ2-1 TRBV19 CASSISGDEQFF
TRBJ2-1 TRBV27 CASSLGGGDEQFF
TRBJ1-2 TRBV5-1 CASSYYSSTLNYGYTF
TRBJ2-2 TRBV5-4 CASSGGQDTGELFF
TRBJ2-7 TRBV11-2 CASSLVGRGTYEQYF
TRBJ1-1 TRBV6-5 CASTAGTDQNTEAFF
TRBJ1-1 TRBV9 CASSVAGQGQGYTEAFF
TRBJ1-2 TRBV5-6 CASSLGSLGANYGYTF
TRBJ2-3 TRBV15 CATSRGAEGTDTQYF
TRBJ2-5 TRBV19 CASRQTSGGPEETQYF
TRBJ2-7 TRBV11-2 CASSADRGRREQYF
TRBJ2-2 TRBV11-2 CANSLGYGGATGELFF
TRBJ1-4 TRBV12-5 CASAGTGNEKLFF
TRBJ2-7 TRBV30 CAWSTSFYEQYF
TRBJ1-6 TRBV7-9 CASSFNRGGSPLHF
TRBJ2-7 TRBV7-9 CASSYNAGTGDYEQYF
TRBJ1-1 TRBV4-1 CASSQDGTGYTEAFF
TRBJ1-6 TRBV14 CASSALKDSLNSPLHF
TRBJ2-7 TRBV5-1 CASSLGQFYEQYF
TRBJ2-2 TRBV11-3 CASSLEIDGELFF
TRBJ1-1 TRBV19 CASRDRGRWDTEAFF
TRBJ1-3 TRBV19 CASSNRQVGAGNTIYF
TRBJ2-6 TRBV19 CASIRTGENSGANVLTF
TRBJ1-5 TRBV28 CASSFTPGASNQPQHF
TRBJ1-3 TRBV12-3/TRBV12-4 CASSSLQAGRYF
TRBJ1-3 TRBV14 CASSRMTGGEGNTIYF
TRBJ2-1 TRBV18 CASSTLQGSGLQGVEQFF
TRBJ2-5 TRBV21-1 CASSPRRTSGKETQYF
TRBJ1-2 TRBV6-5 CASSPGQESNYGYTF
TRBJ1-1 TRBV7-9 CASSYTPAGTEAFF
TRBJ2-1 TRBV24-1 CATSDPSDSNEQFF
TRBJ2-7 TRBV27 CASRTKGGGFYEQYF
TRBJ1-2 TRBV7-9 CASTPDRGGYTF
TRBJ1-6 TRBV4-1 CASSQFDRGAKSPLHF
TRBJ1-5 TRBV9 CASSPGDSPNSNQPQHF
TRBJ1-6 TRBV4-1 CASSLSGQGGSPLHF
TRBJ1-5 TRBV28 CASSSPGQGNQPQHF
TRBJ2-2 TRBV6-5 CASRNTGGDTGELFF
TRBJ2-7 TRBV28 CASRTTYEQYF
TRBJ1-2 TRBV3-1/TRBV3-2 CASSQEFRGSDGYTF
TRBJ2-3 TRBV5-4 CASSSSGGGTDTQYF
TRBJ1-4 TRBV4-1 CASRDLQGTNEKLFF
TRBJ2-3 TRBV11-2 CASSRITRVRSASTDTQYF
TRBJ2-5 TRBV2 CASSEQSQETQYF
TRBJ2-1 TRBV5-6 CASSQETGFFEQFF
TRBJ1-5 TRBV7-2 CASSSTGEDQPQHF
TRBJ2-6 TRBV6-4 CASSPGYSGANVLTF
TRBJ2-1 TRBV7-9 CASSFSGNEQFF
TRBJ2-5 TRBV3-1/TRBV3-2 CASSLQFHPKTQYF